This T cell receptor (beta chain) comes out of a study of OX40 agonist ivuxolimab in advanced cancers. Clones were read by immunoSEQ multiplex PCR, and TCRdb kept only the in-frame ones, dropping some. The table has 25,000 to 30,000 clones, about four fifths seen once. This receptor was identified in an adult with an advanced solid tumor such as melanoma, head and neck, liver or kidney cancer. Sequencing used CD4+ or CD8+ T cells sorted from blood, obtained in a trial of the OX40 agonist ivuxolimab.

CDR3 nucleotides: TGTGCCAGCAGCTCCCGGGACTTCGGCACCGGGGAGCTGTTTTTT. This gives the protein CASSSRDFGTGELFF. V usage is TRBV5-5 and J usage is TRBJ2-2; TRBD2 might be the D (6 bases). The CDR3 covers 15 residues. From germline, CDR1 is SGHKS and CDR2 YYEKEE (reference sequence). Trimming took off 3 bases at V and 4 bases at J, with 13 bases between the two ends.